The following is a T cell receptor (beta chain) sequence with its context. Only in-frame clones appear in the TCRdb table, and some are missing; sequencing was by immunoSEQ multiplex PCR. Of about 300,000 clones detected, 88% appear once; the ten largest clones hold about 8.6%. These data are taken from a study of blood T cell repertoires in COVID-19. The germline V and J ends were trimmed by 3 bases and 0 bases, with 12 bases remaining between them. The CDR3 loop spans 16 amino acids. Germline V gene sequence: CDR1 MNHEY, CDR2 SMNVEV (reference sequence). The chain recombines TRBV27 with TRBJ1-5, with no clear D. The sequence was obtained from a man between 18 and 35 years old with active or convalescent COVID-19. The sample consisted of peripheral blood. The CDR3 DNA reads TGTGCCAGCAGTTTGTCCCCAGGTCCTAGCAATCAGCCCCAGCATTTT. Translation gives CASSLSPGPSNQPQHF.